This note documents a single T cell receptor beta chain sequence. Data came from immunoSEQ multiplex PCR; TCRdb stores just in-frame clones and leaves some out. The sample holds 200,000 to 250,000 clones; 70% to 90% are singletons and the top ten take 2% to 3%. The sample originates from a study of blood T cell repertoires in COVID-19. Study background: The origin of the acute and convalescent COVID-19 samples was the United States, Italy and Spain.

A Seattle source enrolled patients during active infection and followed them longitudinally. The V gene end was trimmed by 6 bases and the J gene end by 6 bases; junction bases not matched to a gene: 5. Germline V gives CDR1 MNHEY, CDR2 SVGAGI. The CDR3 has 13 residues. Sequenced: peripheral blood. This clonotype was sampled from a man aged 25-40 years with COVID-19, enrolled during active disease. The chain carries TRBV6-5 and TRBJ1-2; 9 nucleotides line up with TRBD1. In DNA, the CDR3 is TGTGCCAGCAGCTCAACAGGGGGCGATGGCTACACCTTC. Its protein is CASSSTGGDGYTF.